Reported below is one T cell receptor beta chain. V shed 0 bases and J shed 5 bases, with 9 bases lying between them. The CDR3 is 14 residues long. Germline-derived CDR1 and CDR2 are SGHRS and YFSETQ. Sequenced by immunoSEQ multiplex PCR; TCRdb stores in-frame clones only, minus some. The table lists 35,000 to 45,000 clones, 75% to 95% of them singletons. The source of the sample is a study of T cell changes during pregnancy in multiple sclerosis. Sequenced here: CD4+ T cells from peripheral blood mononuclear cells, sampled in the second trimester of pregnancy. This receptor was taken from a female donor in good health, enrolled as a control in a pregnancy study. V is TRBV5-1 and J is TRBJ2-1; D is perhaps TRBD1 (6 bases). CDR3 sequence reads: CASSLGQENNEQFF. Here the CDR3 DNA reads TGCGCCAGCAGCTTGGGACAGGAGAACAATGAGCAGTTCTTC. Full variable domain (missing parts from reference TRBV5-1 and TRBJ2-1): KAGVTQTPRYLIKTRGQQVTLSCSPISGHRSVSWYQQTPGQGLQFLFEYFSETQRNKGNFPGRFSGRQFSNSRSEMNVSTLELGDSALYLCASSLGQENNEQFFGPGTRLTVL.